The next 19 T cell receptor beta chains were all read from a single sample in a study of cytomegalovirus exposure and HLA in healthy donors. Vbeta (60) and Jbeta (13) primers were used in the PCR. Sequencing used immunoSEQ multiplex PCR; TCRdb keeps in-frame clones, though not all of them. Here the sample spans about 120,000 clones, about three quarters being singletons. The specimen sequenced was PBMCs. These TCRs come from a man aged 60-69 years in good health and CMV-seropositive.

The gene calls are TRBV5-1 and TRBJ1-6, with 10 bases lining up with TRBD1. Germline V lookup: CDR1 SGHRS, CDR2 YFSETQ. The CDR3 length is 20 residues. J was trimmed by 0 bases and V by 4 bases; bases with no gene match: 13. The CDR3 region is CASSPNLMGQGFSYNSPLHF. The CDR3 region has the DNA TGCGCCAGCAGCCCAAACCTGATGGGACAGGGGTTCTCCTATAATTCACCCCTCCACTTT.

The genes are TRBV5-4 and TRBJ1-2; a possible D gene is TRBD1 (6 bases). Germline-derived CDR1 and CDR2 are SGHNT and YYREEE (reference sequence). The CDR3 consists of 16 residues. V was clipped by 4 bases and J by 7 bases, with 23 bases between them. DNA of the CDR3: TGTGCCAGCAGCCCTGGCAGGGGTGGAGAGGGACCTGGCTACACCTTC. Translating gives CASSPGRGGEGPGYTF.

This chain joins TRBV27 and TRBJ2-3; D gene ambiguous. This CDR3 has 13 residues. Germline V gene data show CDR1 as MNHEY and CDR2 as SMNVEV (reference sequence). Deletions cut 3 bases from V and 2 bases from J, with 6 bases between. Here the CDR3 DNA reads TGTGCCAGCAGTTTGGCGGACACAGATACGCAGTATTTT. Its protein product is CASSLADTDTQYF.

Turning to this clone: Other nucleotide sequences from this sample produce the same CDR3. This chain links TRBV2 with TRBJ1-2; the D is unclear. There are 12 residues in the CDR3. Germline lookup yields CDR1 SNHLY and CDR2 FYNNEI. Trimming stripped 8 bases from V and 1 base from J, with 8 bases between. In nucleotides, the CDR3 is TGTGCCAGCTCCGGGGTTAACTATGGCTACACCTTC. The encoded protein is CASSGVNYGYTF.

The CDR3 loop reads CASSHDSTYGYTF. In DNA form, the CDR3 reads TGCGCCAGCAGCCATGACAGTACCTATGGCTACACCTTC. The rearrangement joins TRBV4-1 to TRBJ1-2; possibly TRBD1 for D (5 bases). Germline CDR1 and CDR2: MGHRA and YSYEKL. V was cut by 3 bases and J by 4 bases, with 9 bases left in between. The CDR3 consists of 13 residues.

The chain employs TRBV5-1 and TRBJ2-1; 10 bases match TRBD2. Looked up from germline, CDR1 is SGHRS and CDR2 is YFSETQ. The CDR3 length is 15 residues. Trimming at V came to 5 bases and at J to 3 bases, leaving 5 bases not matched to a gene. The CDR3: CASSFGLADYNEQFF. The CDR3, as DNA: TGCGCCAGCAGTTTCGGACTAGCGGACTACAATGAGCAGTTCTTC.

This clone was detected a few times. This chain connects TRBV7-9 to TRBJ1-1; D uncertain. The CDR3 contains 13 residues. The ends were cut back, 1 base at V and 11 bases at J, with 14 bases in the middle. CDR1 and CDR2 (germline): SEHNR, FQNEAQ (reference sequence). As DNA, the CDR3 is TGTGCCAGCAGCTTAGTTTCGCGGAGTTCGGCTTTCTTT. Its protein product is CASSLVSRSSAFF. Looking up the rest from reference TRBV7-9 and TRBJ1-1 gives the full variable domain: DTGVSQNPRHKITKRGQNVTFRCDPISEHNRLYWYRQTLGQGPEFLTYFQNEAQLEKSRLLSDRFSAERPKGSFSTLEIQRTEQGDSAMYLCASSLVSRSSAFFGQGTRLTVV.

The sample holds a few counts of this clone. The chain couples TRBV28 to TRBJ2-6, with 7 bases aligning to TRBD2. Germline CDR1 is MDHEN and CDR2 is SYDVKM. Trimming removed 8 bases from V and 1 base from J; junction bases left unmatched: 8. This CDR3 comprises 16 residues. As DNA, the CDR3 is TGTGCCAGCTCCGGGAGGAGGGGTTCTGGGGCCAACGTCCTGACTTTC. It is translated as CASSGRRGSGANVLTF.

This chain uses TRBV30 with TRBJ2-3; the match to TRBD2 covers 9 bases. V dropped 5 bases and J dropped 4; count of bases not matched to a gene: 10. This CDR3 has 15 amino acids. From germline, CDR1 is GTSNPN and CDR2 SVGIG (reference sequence). The chain's CDR3 is CAWDPLGGRADTQYF. The CDR3 nucleotides read TGTGCCTGGGACCCCCTTGGCGGGAGGGCAGATACGCAGTATTTT. Full variable domain (remainder filled in from reference TRBV30 and TRBJ2-3): SQTIHQWPATLVQPVGSPLSLECTVEGTSNPNLYWYRQAAGRGLQLLFYSVGIGQISSEVPQNLSASRPQDRQFILSSKKLLLSDSGFYLCAWDPLGGRADTQYFGPGTRLTVL.

This CDR3 reads CASSPTSGAYNEQFF. CDR3 coding DNA: TGTGCCAGCAGTCCCACTAGCGGGGCCTACAATGAGCAGTTCTTC. The chain recombines TRBV27 with TRBJ2-1; TRBD2 agrees at 10 bases. Germline trimming cut 5 bases from V and 2 bases from J; bases unmatched to any gene: 3. CDR1 MNHEY and CDR2 SMNVEV come from the germline V gene (reference sequence). The CDR3 runs to 15 residues.

The V call is TRBV18, the J call TRBJ2-5; 8 positions match TRBD1. V lost 5 bases to trimming and J lost 0 bases; unmatched junction nucleotides: 11. This CDR3 spans 17 amino acids. Germline CDR1 and CDR2: KGHSH and LQKENI. CDR3 in DNA: TGTGCCAGCTCAGGTACATCGGGGGACAGGTACCAAGAGACCCAGTACTTC. Its translation: CASSGTSGDRYQETQYF.

V is TRBV6-5 and J is TRBJ1-5; D might be TRBD1 (5 bases). CDR3 size: 15 residues. Trimming took off 0 bases at V and 1 base at J, with 7 bases between the two ends. Germline loops: CDR1 MNHEY, CDR2 SVGAGI. The CDR3 DNA follows: TGTGCCAGCAGTTACTCGGGGCACAGCAATCAGCCCCAGCATTTT. This sequence encodes CASSYSGHSNQPQHF.

The chain is built from TRBV27 and TRBJ2-1; TRBD2 agrees at 14 bases. The CDR3 contains 19 residues. Unmatched junction bases numbered 18, after V lost 6 bases and J lost 8 bases. CDR1 MNHEY and CDR2 SMNVEV come from the germline V gene (reference sequence). The chain's CDR3 is CASREGLAGGTRLVDEQFF. The CDR3, as DNA: TGTGCCAGCAGGGAAGGACTAGCGGGAGGAACTCGTCTAGTGGATGAGCAGTTCTTC.

This clone was seen a single time. The V and J genes are TRBV4-1 and TRBJ1-1; D is unclear. Trimming stripped 6 bases from V and 0 bases from J, with 11 bases between. The CDR3 totals 14 residues. Germline loops: CDR1 MGHRA, CDR2 YSYEKL. The CDR3 reads CASSPPTLNTEAFF. In DNA form, the CDR3 reads TGCGCCAGCAGTCCTCCGACACTGAACACTGAAGCTTTCTTT.

The chain employs TRBV7-9 and TRBJ2-7; 7 positions agree with TRBD1. CDR1 SEHNR and CDR2 FQNEAQ come from the germline V gene (reference sequence). This CDR3 comprises 16 residues. J was trimmed by 2 bases and V by 0 bases; bases with no gene match: 7. CDR3 loop: CASSLAIGGSAYEQYF. DNA of the CDR3: TGTGCCAGCAGCTTAGCTATAGGGGGCAGCGCCTACGAGCAGTACTTC.

This chain uses TRBV27 with TRBJ1-2; tentatively, D is TRBD1 (5 bases). CDR3 size: 15 residues. V shed 6 bases and J shed 5 bases, with 19 bases lying between them. CDR1 is MNHEY and CDR2 is SMNVEV in the germline V gene (reference sequence). CDR3 amino acids: CASRPLSGRAYGYTF. In DNA form, the CDR3 reads TGTGCCAGCAGACCCCTCTCAGGCAGGGCGTATGGCTACACCTTC.

This chain uses TRBV18 with TRBJ2-7; 7 positions agree with TRBD2. This CDR3 comprises 15 residues. Per germline, CDR1 KGHSH and CDR2 LQKENI. V was pared by 3 bases and J by 3 bases, with 8 bases of the junction left unmatched. The CDR3 here is CASSPPGGQGYEQYF. The CDR3 coding sequence is TGTGCCAGCTCACCCCCGGGGGGTCAGGGCTACGAGCAGTACTTC.

This chain connects TRBV5-1 to TRBJ1-1; D is unclear. This CDR3 has 14 amino acids. From germline, CDR1 is SGHRS and CDR2 YFSETQ. V was clipped by 1 base and J by 4 bases, with 11 bases between them. CDR3 DNA sequence: TGCGCCAGCAGCTTGTTGGGAGCGGGCACTGAAGCTTTCTTT. This encodes CASSLLGAGTEAFF.

This chain links TRBV5-4 with TRBJ2-2, with TRBD1 identical over 10 bases. The junction had 5 bases not matched to a gene; V was cut back by 3 bases and J by 6 bases. The CDR3 is 15 residues long. Germline V CDR1 and CDR2: SGHNT, YYREEE (reference sequence). CDR3 nucleotides: TGTGCCAGCAGCTGGACAGGGGGGAGGCCCGGGGAGCTGTTTTTT. It encodes CASSWTGGRPGELFF.